Presented here are 7 T cell receptor beta chains from one specimen sequenced in a study of blood T cell repertoires in COVID-19. Method: immunoSEQ multiplex PCR; TCRdb's copy keeps in-frame clones and lacks some. The sample includes 150,000 to 200,000 clones, roughly 78% of them seen just once. The specimen sequenced was peripheral blood. The receptors here all came from a woman of 80 years or more with active or convalescent COVID-19.

The CDR3 region is CASGWSGTDTQYF. As DNA, the CDR3 is TGTGCTAGTGGTTGGAGCGGGACAGATACGCAGTATTTT. J is TRBJ2-3 and V is TRBV12-5; tentatively, D is TRBD2 (6 bases). CDR3 length: 13 residues. Trimming took 4 bases from V and 3 from J, leaving 8 bases between them. Germline V gives CDR1 LGHNT, CDR2 FRNRAP.

The chain employs TRBV9 and TRBJ1-4; D perhaps matches TRBD1 (5 bases). Trimming cost V 0 bases and J 8 bases, with 11 bases left between them. The CDR3 length is 14 residues. In germline, CDR1 is SGDLS, CDR2 YYNGEE. CDR3 protein: CASSVGGEVEKLFF. The CDR3 bases are TGTGCCAGCAGCGTAGGGGGGGAAGTCGAAAAACTGTTTTTT. The full variable domain, in which reference TRBV9 and TRBJ1-4 provide the parts outside the CDR3, is DSGVTQTPKHLITATGQRVTLRCSPRSGDLSVYWYQQSLDQGLQFLIQYYNGEERAKGNILERFSAQQFPDLHSELNLSSLELGDSALYFCASSVGGEVEKLFFGSGTQLSVL.

The V and J genes are TRBV4-2 and TRBJ2-7, with a weak D call TRBD2 (5 bases). The CDR3 has 15 residues. Germline V gives CDR1 LGHNA, CDR2 YNFKEQ. V was clipped by 0 bases and J by 3 bases, with 12 bases between them. This CDR3 reads CASSQDMAGDYEQYF. The CDR3 nucleotides are TGTGCCAGCAGCCAAGATATGGCCGGGGACTACGAGCAGTACTTC.

This clone was seen only once. The J gene is TRBJ2-7, the V gene TRBV10-3, with TRBD1 identical over 7 bases. The CDR3 has 12 residues. The junction had 5 bases not matched to a gene; V was cut back by 9 bases and J by 3 bases. The germline V gene has CDR1 ENHRY and CDR2 SYGVKD. CDR3 bases: TGTGCCATGGGGGACAGACACTACGAGCAGTACTTC. Translated: CAMGDRHYEQYF.

The genes are TRBV7-2 and TRBJ2-7; 9 positions match TRBD1. The CDR3 is made up of 15 amino acids. Germline CDR1 and CDR2: SGHTA and FQGNSA. V was clipped by 4 bases and J by 8 bases; unmatched bases: 12. The CDR3: CASSSDFGGTGQQYF. CDR3 bases: TGTGCCAGCAGCTCGGACTTTGGGGGGACAGGGCAGCAGTACTTC.

The rearrangement joins TRBV2 to TRBJ1-5, with 7 bases matching TRBD1. There are 15 residues in the CDR3. V lost 7 bases, J lost 4 bases, and 10 bases stayed unmatched. Germline values: CDR1 SNHLY, CDR2 FYNNEI. CDR3 bases: TGTGCCAGCAAAAGGGAGACAGGGTCAAATCAGCCCCAGCATTTT. Amino acid sequence: CASKRETGSNQPQHF.

This clone has only a few counts. V usage is TRBV28 and J usage is TRBJ1-5; TRBD1 agrees at 9 bases. The germline CDR1 and CDR2 sequences are MDHEN and SYDVKM. The V segment lost 3 bases and the J segment 6 bases; nucleotides outside the gene matches: 15. The CDR3 runs 18 residues. This chain's CDR3 is CASSLGDREFRWVQPQHF. In DNA form, the CDR3 reads TGTGCCAGCAGTTTGGGGGACAGGGAGTTTAGGTGGGTTCAGCCCCAGCATTTT.